This T cell receptor beta chain was identified in a study of cytomegalovirus exposure and HLA in healthy donors. Per germline, CDR1 LGHNA and CDR2 YSLEER. CDR3 size: 15 residues. Trimming cost V 4 bases and J 4 bases, with 16 bases left between them. Notes on the study in general: Sequencing probably produced one cluster of sequence variants that were highly shared.

PCR was performed using 60 Vbeta and 13 Jbeta primers. The assay was immunoSEQ multiplex PCR, and TCRdb's table has in-frame clones only and misses some. The sample consists of 150,000 or so clones, roughly 74% of them appearing once. This clone was recorded a few times. The antigen is undetermined. This sequence joins TRBV4-3 and TRBJ1-1, with D possibly being TRBD1 (6 bases). The source of this sequence is a man aged 18-30 years in good health and CMV-seronegative. The sequencing sample was made of PBMCs. CDR3 sequence reads: CASSRYKGGSTEAFF. CDR3 bases: TGCGCCAGCAGCCGATATAAGGGGGGGAGCACTGAAGCTTTCTTT.